This T cell receptor (beta chain) was documented in a study of OX40 agonist ivuxolimab in advanced cancers. A note on the overall study: Ivuxolimab was a fully human IgG2 agonistic monoclonal antibody targeting the costimulatory receptor OX40 (CD134). Intravenous ivuxolimab was administered to patients every 2 weeks at six dose levels: 0.01, 0.1, 0.3, 1.5, 3 and 10 mg/kg. Of the roughly 50 dose-escalation patients, hepatocellular carcinoma was present in approximately 20, melanoma in some 15, renal cell carcinoma in 9 and head and neck cancer in 9. In the dose-escalation cohort, 75% to 85% of patients were male, and the mean age was around 60 years with a range of roughly 23 to 79. Patients were allowed to have had prior anti-PD-1, anti-PD-L1 or anti-CTLA-4 therapy, and more than 30% of the dose-escalation patients had previously received checkpoint inhibitors. Three dose-escalation patients achieved partial responses, one with hepatocellular carcinoma and two with cutaneous melanoma. Peripheral TCRbeta sequencing was intended to test whether TCR sequence diversity was altered and clonal T-cell expansion was caused by ivuxolimab. The paper covers the monotherapy dose-escalation part of the phase I ivuxolimab trial, which included N of about 50 patients. General conclusions and limits of the study: Low levels of normalized T-cell clonal expansion were also seen in some patients who did not respond. At doses from 0.1 to 3.0 mg/kg, clonal expansion was seen in both CD4+ and CD8+ blood T cells between baseline and week 6. Which antigens the clonally expanded peripheral T cells were specific for was not determined. After ivuxolimab, expanded clones were on average more numerous among CD8+ T cells than among CD4+ T cells. In the 0.1-3.0 mg/kg groups, partial responders were among the patients with the lowest normalized peripheral clonal expansion, particularly in CD8+ T cells.

With respect to this clone: Its specific antigen is unknown. Base qualities are not recorded, but no much larger clone differs from it by a single base.

The trial excluded patients who had a history of autoimmune disease or were on systemic immunosuppression. Peripheral blood for TCR sequencing was collected from all dose cohorts at baseline, on cycle 4 day 1, and on cycle 7 day 1. The samples were taken from a phase I, first-in-human, multicenter, open-label dose-escalation trial of ivuxolimab. Adults with locally advanced or metastatic melanoma, renal cell, hepatocellular, or head and neck squamous cell carcinoma were enrolled in the trial. Before TCR sequencing, CD4+ T cells and CD8+ T cells were sorted from peripheral blood as separate populations. For sequencing of the TCRbeta CDR3 region, genomic DNA was extracted from the sorted cells. The immunoSEQ Assay was used to sequence the TCRbeta CDR3 regions. TCRdb carries this immuneACCESS record with in-frame sequences only. Its versions omit some clonotypes, under half of them owing to an unresolved V gene in the studies checked, with the rest unexplained. The sample table contains more than 85,000 clones; only one count was recorded for 91% of them. The ten largest clones take up roughly 0.33% of the sample.

The sequence came from an adult with an advanced solid tumor such as melanoma, head and neck, liver or kidney cancer. The sample in question was CD4+ or CD8+ T cells sorted from blood, obtained in a trial of the OX40 agonist ivuxolimab.

The CDR3 protein is CALSGRSYNEQFF. The nucleotide sequence reads as follows: TGTGCCCTCAGCGGGAGGTCATACAATGAGCAGTTCTTC. The V gene is TRBV28 and the J gene is TRBJ2-1, with 9 middle bases fitting TRBD2. For this chain, trimming is 11 bases at the V end and 4 bases at the J end, and the number of junction bases without a gene match is 6. The CDR1 and CDR2 encoded by the germline V gene are MDHEN and SYDVKM. From cysteine to phenylalanine, the CDR3 is 13 amino acids long. Only the CDR3 DNA is retained, 39 bases long and in frame from the first base.